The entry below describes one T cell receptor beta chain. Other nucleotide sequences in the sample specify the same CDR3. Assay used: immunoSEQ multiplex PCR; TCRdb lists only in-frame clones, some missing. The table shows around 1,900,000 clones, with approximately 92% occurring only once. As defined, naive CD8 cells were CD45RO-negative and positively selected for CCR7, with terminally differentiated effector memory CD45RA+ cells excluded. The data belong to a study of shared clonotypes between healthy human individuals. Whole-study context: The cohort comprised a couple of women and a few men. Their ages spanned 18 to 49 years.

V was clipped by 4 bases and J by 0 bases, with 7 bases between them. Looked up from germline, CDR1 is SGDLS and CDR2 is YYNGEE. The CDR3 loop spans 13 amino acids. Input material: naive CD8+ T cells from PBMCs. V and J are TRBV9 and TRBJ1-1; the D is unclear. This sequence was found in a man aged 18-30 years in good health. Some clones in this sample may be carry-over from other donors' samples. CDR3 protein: CASSPPMNTEAFF. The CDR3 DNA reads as TGTGCCAGCAGCCCCCCTATGAACACTGAAGCTTTCTTT. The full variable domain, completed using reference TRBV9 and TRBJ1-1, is DSGVTQTPKHLITATGQRVTLRCSPRSGDLSVYWYQQSLDQGLQFLIQYYNGEERAKGNILERFSAQQFPDLHSELNLSSLELGDSALYFCASSPPMNTEAFFGQGTRLTVV.